The rows below give T cell receptor beta chains drawn from one sample of a study of blood T cells in healthy people across ages. MiXCR, run by TCRdb on the 5' RACE reads, gives a single entry per CDR3 protein. The sample lists about 1,000,000 distinct CDR3 sequences, 35% to 50% occurring once. Sequencing input: blood. Every receptor here comes from a woman between 55 and 75 years old in good health. Each CDR3 is given with its conserved first and last residue. The D gene is left open where the match is weak. The size of a clone is reported for some rows only, either as once, few or many, or as a class for expanded clones.

TRBV9	TRBJ2-1	.	TRBD2	TGTGCCAGCAGCGTAGAAGCGGGAGCGCACGAGCAGTTCTTC	CASSVEAGAHEQFF
TRBV29-1	TRBJ2-6	many	.	TGCAGCGTTGAAAGCCCCAGCTCTGGGGCCAACGTCCTGACTTTC	CSVESPSSGANVLTF
TRBV20-1	TRBJ2-7	few	TRBD2	TGCAGTGCCACCGTAGCGGGGATATCCTACGAGCAGTACTTC	CSATVAGISYEQYF
TRBV19	TRBJ2-5	.	.	TGTGCCAGTAGTATACGGGGGGCTCAAGAGACCCAGTACTTC	CASSIRGAQETQYF
TRBV7-9	TRBJ2-3	few	TRBD2	TGTGCCAGCAGCCCTACCGGGACTAGCGGAACAGATACGCAGTATTTT	CASSPTGTSGTDTQYF
TRBV29-1	TRBJ2-5	.	.	TGCAGCGTTGCTAACACACCCTCATACCAAGAGACCCAGTACTTC	CSVANTPSYQETQYF
TRBV6-1	TRBJ2-3	.	TRBD1	TGTGCCACTGGGGGACAGGTCTTTACAGATACGCAGTATTTT	CATGGQVFTDTQYF
TRBV27	TRBJ2-3	.	.	TGTGCCAGCACATCTGGGGTTGGTTCCCCGGATACGCAGTATTTT	CASTSGVGSPDTQYF
TRBV27	TRBJ1-4	.	.	TGTGCCAGCAGTGTGGCGGGTTCTAATGAAAAACTGTTTTTT	CASSVAGSNEKLFF
TRBV28	TRBJ1-4	few	.	TGTGCCAGCAGCGAAACGTTCGGACGCTCTAATGAAAAACTGTTTTTT	CASSETFGRSNEKLFF
TRBV20-1	TRBJ2-1	.	TRBD2	TGCAGTGCTAGAGATGGGCTCAGCGGGAGGCTCAATGAGCAGTTCTTC	CSARDGLSGRLNEQFF
TRBV6-5	TRBJ2-5	.	.	TGTGCCAGCAGTCCCTCCCTGGGGGGGCGTGGAGAGACCCGGTACTTC	CASSPSLGGRGETRYF
TRBV9	TRBJ1-2	.	.	TGTGCCAGCAGCGCTCCCCTCCTCAAAAGGGGCGGCTATGGCTACACCTTC	CASSAPLLKRGGYGYTF
TRBV5-6	TRBJ2-1	.	TRBD2	TGTGCCAGCAGCTCAGCGGGAGGGCCACTCAATGAGCAGTTCTTC	CASSSAGGPLNEQFF
TRBV10-1	TRBJ2-7	once	TRBD1	TGCGCCAGCAGTGACCTGGGACAGGGAGGCTACGAGCAGTACTTC	CASSDLGQGGYEQYF
TRBV28	TRBJ2-1	.	TRBD2	TGTGCCAGCCTCACACTAGCGGGGCGGTACAATGAGCAGTTCTTC	CASLTLAGRYNEQFF
TRBV6-4	TRBJ2-1	few	TRBD2	TGTGCCAGCAGTGGGGGTGCGGGAGTGTCCTACAATGAGCAGTTCTTC	CASSGGAGVSYNEQFF
TRBV6-2/TRBV6-3	TRBJ2-1	.	TRBD2	TGTGCCAGCAGTGCGGGGGTGACCTACAATGAGCAGTTCTTC	CASSAGVTYNEQFF
TRBV12-3/TRBV12-4	TRBJ2-3	.	TRBD2	TGTGCCAGCAGTTTAGGTGAGCGGGGGGACACAGATACGCAGTATTTT	CASSLGERGDTDTQYF
TRBV7-8	TRBJ2-3	once	.	TGTACCAGCAGCTCTTCAGATACGCAGTATTTT	CTSSSSDTQYF
TRBV3-1	TRBJ2-7	.	.	TGTGCCAGCAGCCTCGAACCAGCGGCGATAGACCAGTACTTC	CASSLEPAAIDQYF
TRBV6-6	TRBJ1-1	.	.	TGTGCCAGCAAATTCGACACTGAAGCTTTCTTT	CASKFDTEAFF
TRBV20-1	TRBJ2-7	.	.	TGCAGTGTTAGAGGCGGTGACGGGAGCTCCTACAATGAGCAGTACTTC	CSVRGGDGSSYNEQYF
TRBV6-6	TRBJ1-4	.	.	TGTGCCAGCAGCCAACCGACAGAAAAACTGTTTTTT	CASSQPTEKLFF
TRBV7-9	TRBJ2-1	.	.	TGTGCCAGCAGCGTTAATCAGGGGCAAGATGAGCAGTTCTTC	CASSVNQGQDEQFF
TRBV7-2	TRBJ1-5	.	.	TGTGCCAGCAGCTCCCCGTATCAGCCCCAGCATTTT	CASSSPYQPQHF
TRBV9	TRBJ2-5	.	TRBD2	TGTGCCAGCAGCGTAGGCGGGAGTGTCGGCGAGACCCAGTACTTC	CASSVGGSVGETQYF
TRBV12-3/TRBV12-4	TRBJ1-5	.	TRBD1	TGTGCCAGCAGTTTAGCGAGGACAGGGGCCCATCGACAGCCCCAGCATTTT	CASSLARTGAHRQPQHF
TRBV7-8	TRBJ1-2	.	.	TGTGCCAGCAGCTTTAGAGCCTCGGGAGATGGCTACACCTTC	CASSFRASGDGYTF
TRBV7-9	TRBJ2-5	.	TRBD2	TGTGCCAGCAGCTTACCGCTAGCGGGGCAAGAGACCCAGTACTTC	CASSLPLAGQETQYF
TRBV27	TRBJ2-1	once	.	TGTGCCAGCAGTTCAGCCGGGATTCGCAATGAGCAGTTCTTC	CASSSAGIRNEQFF
TRBV6-1	TRBJ1-1	.	TRBD1	TGTGCCAGCAGGGACCCGTGGGACAGGGCTGAAGCTTTCTTT	CASRDPWDRAEAFF
TRBV20-1	TRBJ1-2	.	TRBD1	TGCAGTGCGCTGGGGGCGGGACAGGGCGGCTACACCTTC	CSALGAGQGGYTF
TRBV11-2	TRBJ1-2	many	.	TGTGCCAGCAGCTTAGATCCGGGTCCCCTATATGGCTACACCTTC	CASSLDPGPLYGYTF
TRBV5-1	TRBJ2-1	few	TRBD2	TGCGCCAGCAGCTTGGAGACTAGCGGGTTGAATGAGCAGTTCTTC	CASSLETSGLNEQFF
TRBV5-1	TRBJ2-3	.	TRBD1	TGCGCCAGCAGCTTCGCGCAGGGGGCAAAAAGCACAGATACGCAGTATTTT	CASSFAQGAKSTDTQYF
TRBV10-3	TRBJ2-7	.	.	TGTGCCACCCGGGACGAACTCTCCTACGAGCAGTACTTC	CATRDELSYEQYF
TRBV6-5	TRBJ2-2	.	TRBD2	TGTGCCAGCAGTTACACGGCTAGCGGGAGGGGGGCCAACCCCGGGGAGCTGTTTTTT	CASSYTASGRGANPGELFF